This TCR beta chain was obtained from a study of blood T cell repertoires in COVID-19. The overall study: Acute-phase and convalescent COVID-19 samples originated in the United States, Italy and Spain. Nucleic acid was either cDNA or gDNA, and it came from T cells, B-cell-depleted T cells, or PBMCs.

In the original processing: By means of reference gene primer amplification, nucleated cell counts were estimated. The table came from immunoSEQ multiplex PCR; TCRdb's copy has only in-frame clones and leaves some out. The D gene and trimming were derived from the DNA, and the V and J assignments and clone size from that table. The data show approximately 240,000 clones, more than 60% seen once. Germline assignment: CDR1 SGHVS and CDR2 FNYEAQ. The CDR3 runs to 14 residues. With 5 bases clipped from V and 0 bases from J, the junction kept 3 bases outside the gene matches. Sequences were obtained from peripheral blood. The chain couples TRBV7-6 to TRBJ1-1, with 7 positions matching TRBD1. The sequence came from a woman aged 40 to 50 with active or convalescent COVID-19. As DNA, the CDR3 is TGTGCCAGCAGCCCGACAGGGATGAACACTGAAGCTTTCTTT. Translated: CASSPTGMNTEAFF. Filled out from reference TRBV7-6 and TRBJ1-1, the complete variable domain reads GAGVSQSPRYKVTKRGQDVALRCDPISGHVSLYWYRQALGQGPEFLTYFNYEAQQDKSGLPNDRFSAERPEGSISTLTIQRTEQRDSAMYRCASSPTGMNTEAFFGQGTRLTVV.